One and the same sample provided the 15 T cell receptor beta chains below, sequenced in a study of blood T cells in healthy people across ages. The use of a sample-barcoded 5' primer and a J-beta primer mix characterized a second PCR of roughly 6 to 11 cycles. TCRdb processed the 5' RACE reads anew with MiXCR; each CDR3 protein has one entry. The table lists roughly 1 million distinct CDR3 sequences, around 27% of them singletons. Separately, the same data were catalogued under a study of T cells of mothers and their children.

The specimen sequenced was blood. Receptors originate from a girl aged 2 to 10 in good health.

The chain joins TRBV12-3 or TRBV12-4 to TRBJ2-6; no reliable D call. The CDR3 loop spans 16 amino acids. The V end was cut by 6 bases, the J end by 2 bases, with 14 bases between. The CDR3 bases are TGTGCCAGCAGAGCCCTCCAGTACGCTGGGGCCAACGTCCTGACTTTC. As protein: CASRALQYAGANVLTF.

V usage is TRBV9 and J usage is TRBJ2-1; 7 bases align to TRBD1. This CDR3 is built from 14 residues. With 3 bases clipped from V and 5 bases from J, the junction kept 5 bases outside the gene matches. Germline-derived CDR1 and CDR2 are SGDLS and YYNGEE. The CDR3 bases are TGTGCCAGCAGCGGCCGGGACAGAGACAATGAGCAGTTCTTC. Amino acids: CASSGRDRDNEQFF.

This clonotype was found a few times. The chain carries TRBV7-9 and TRBJ2-1, with 7 bases identical to TRBD1. The J call may not be correct, given that the DNA end is closer to TRBJ2-7. CDR3 size: 13 residues. Germline CDR1 is SEHNR and CDR2 is FQNEAQ (reference sequence). The CDR3 DNA reads TGTGCCAGCAGCTTCGAAGGGGGCAGCGAGCAGTACTTC. Amino acid sequence: CASSFEGGSEQYF.

This clonotype was counted only a few times. The gene calls are TRBV2 and TRBJ1-5; 8 nucleotides agree with TRBD1. The germline gives CDR1 SNHLY, CDR2 FYNNEI. V lost 3 bases, J lost 9 bases, and 10 bases stayed unmatched. This CDR3 comprises 15 residues. The CDR3 spells CASSEEDRAIRPQHF. The CDR3 coding sequence is TGTGCCAGCAGTGAGGAGGACAGGGCGATTAGGCCCCAGCATTTT.

The DNA of the CDR3 is TGTGCCAGCACCGAGGTGAATGAGCAGTTCTTC. Amino acids: CASTEVNEQFF. The rearrangement links TRBV7-2 to TRBJ2-1, with no clear D. The CDR3 totals 11 residues. Germline lookup yields CDR1 SGHTA and CDR2 FQGNSA. Trimming shortened V by 7 bases and J by 7 bases, and 8 bases separated the two germline ends.

The table lists this clonotype with a few counts. V is TRBV19 and J is TRBJ1-5, with D perhaps TRBD1 (5 bases). V lost 9 bases and J 5 bases, leaving 20 bases between the germline ends. Germline CDR1 reads LNHDA; CDR2 reads SQIVND (reference sequence). The CDR3 runs to 15 residues. The CDR3 DNA reads as TGTGCCAGCCTTAGTCGGAGGGAAGGGGATCAGCCCCAGCATTTT. The encoded protein is CASLSRREGDQPQHF.

In its sample, this clonotype was seen a few times. The V call is TRBV4-1, the J call TRBJ2-5, with 12 bases aligning to TRBD2. The J call is doubtful: the DNA matches TRBJ2-1 better. Germline lookup yields CDR1 MGHRA and CDR2 YSYEKL. CDR3 length: 15 residues. CDR3 region: CASSYLAGGTNEQFF. In DNA, the CDR3 is TGCGCCAGCAGCTACCTAGCGGGAGGGACGAATGAGCAGTTCTTC.

As concerns this clonotype: The junction departs from the called germline gene at one end, perhaps through a read error. The chain is built from TRBV20-1 and TRBJ2-7; possible D gene TRBD2, 6 bases. Per germline, CDR1 DFQATT and CDR2 SNEGSKA (reference sequence). The CDR3 sequence is 15 residues long. Written as DNA, the CDR3 is TGCAATGCTAGAGTTGGGCAGGGAGGCTCCTACGAGCAGTACTTC. Its protein is CNARVGQGGSYEQYF.

About this clonotype itself: Relative to the germline gene, one junction end is altered; a read error may explain this. The J gene is TRBJ2-7, the V gene TRBV7-6; D is ambiguous. Germline V gene data show CDR1 as SGHVS and CDR2 as FNYEAQ. The CDR3 runs 14 residues. In DNA form, the CDR3 reads TGTGCCCGCAGCTTACTAAACAAGGTCTACGAGCAGTACTTC. Amino acids: CARSLLNKVYEQYF.

With respect to this clonotype: An end of the junction does not agree with germline; a read error may underlie this. J is TRBJ2-7 and V is TRBV3-1, with 10 positions matching TRBD1. The CDR3 has 15 residues. CDR1 LGHDT and CDR2 YNNKEL come from the germline V gene (reference sequence). The chain's CDR3 is CASSQDGTGVIEQYF. DNA for the CDR3: TGCGCCAGCAGCCAAGATGGGACAGGGGTGATCGAGCAGTACTTC.

This clonotype was detected a few times. V and J are TRBV4-3 and TRBJ1-1; D gene ambiguous. Germline loops: CDR1 LGHNA, CDR2 YSLEER. The V end lost 0 bases, the J end lost 1 base, and 12 bases lay between the germline ends. The CDR3 runs to 16 residues. The CDR3 region has the DNA TGCGCCAGCAGCCAAGAGTATCCCTCCTGGAACACTGAAGCTTTCTTT. Its translation: CASSQEYPSWNTEAFF.

This clonotype appeared a few times. The rearrangement joins TRBV9 to TRBJ2-3, with D possibly TRBD1 on 5 matching bases. The CDR3 covers 16 residues. With 4 bases removed from V and 0 bases from J, the gap between germline ends came to 15 bases. CDR1 and CDR2 from the germline V gene are SGDLS and YYNGEE. CDR3 coding DNA: TGTGCCAGCAGCCTTCGAGACAGCCGAAGCACAGATACGCAGTATTTT. Translated, it gives CASSLRDSRSTDTQYF.

This clonotype was counted between two and nine times. The chain joins TRBV3-1 to TRBJ1-2, with D tentatively TRBD1 (5 bases). V lost 2 bases to trimming and J lost 0 bases, with 10 bases between them. The CDR3 runs to 15 residues. Germline-derived CDR1 and CDR2 are LGHDT and YNNKEL (reference sequence). The DNA of the CDR3 is TGTGCCAGCAGCCAAAGGGGCGGAGCTAACTATGGCTACACCTTC. It encodes CASSQRGGANYGYTF.

The J gene is TRBJ1-1, the V gene TRBV7-2; TRBD1 might be the D (5 bases). With 5 bases removed from V and 8 bases from J, the gap between germline ends came to 15 bases. The CDR3 sequence is 13 residues long. Germline V gene data show CDR1 as SGHTA and CDR2 as FQGNSA. The chain's CDR3 is CASSAMGGIEAFF. Written as DNA, the CDR3 is TGTGCCAGCAGCGCGATGGGGGGTATCGAAGCTTTCTTT.

V and J are TRBV7-8 and TRBJ2-1, with D unresolved. This CDR3 is built from 14 residues. Germline V gives CDR1 SGHVS, CDR2 FQNEAQ. V was shortened by 4 bases and J by 4 bases, with 11 bases between the two germline ends. The CDR3: CASSWLGAYNEQFF. Here the CDR3 DNA reads TGTGCCAGCAGCTGGCTAGGAGCTTACAATGAGCAGTTCTTC.